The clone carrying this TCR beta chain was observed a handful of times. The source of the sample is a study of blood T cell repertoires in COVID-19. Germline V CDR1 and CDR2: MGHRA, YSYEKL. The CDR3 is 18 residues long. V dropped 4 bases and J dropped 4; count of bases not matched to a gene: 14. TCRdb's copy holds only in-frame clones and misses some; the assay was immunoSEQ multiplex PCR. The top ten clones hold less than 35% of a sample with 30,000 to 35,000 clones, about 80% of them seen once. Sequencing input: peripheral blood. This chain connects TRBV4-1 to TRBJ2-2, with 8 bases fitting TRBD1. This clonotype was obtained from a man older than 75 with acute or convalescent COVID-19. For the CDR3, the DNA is TGCGCCAGCAGCCCAAGGACAGGGTTTTCCCCCCTCACCGGGGAGCTGTTTTTT. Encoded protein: CASSPRTGFSPLTGELFF.